This entry concerns a single TCR beta chain. Its antigen remains unknown. Germline V gene sequence: CDR1 ENHRY, CDR2 SYGVKD. The CDR3 runs to 15 residues. Reprocessing the 5' RACE reads, TCRdb reports a single entry for every CDR3 protein and omits DNA. Its listing shows a few hundred thousand distinct CDR3 sequences. This sample stems from a study of T cells expressing NK-cell markers. The overall study: HCMV serostatus: most of the eight sequenced donors positive, one negative. Study-level findings and limits: Dominant NKG2C+ clonotypes made up about 1.0-7.5% of CD8+ T cells in a handful of donors.

The chain uses TRBV10-3 and TRBJ1-1; the TRBD1 assignment by TCRdb is unverifiable without DNA. The receptor was derived from a man aged 18-75 years in good health. Input material: blood T cells: a sorted CD56 or NKG2C T cell subset, CD4+ or CD8+ T cells, or bulk PBMC T cells (not recorded which). The CDR3 reads CAISRGLRSNTEAFF.